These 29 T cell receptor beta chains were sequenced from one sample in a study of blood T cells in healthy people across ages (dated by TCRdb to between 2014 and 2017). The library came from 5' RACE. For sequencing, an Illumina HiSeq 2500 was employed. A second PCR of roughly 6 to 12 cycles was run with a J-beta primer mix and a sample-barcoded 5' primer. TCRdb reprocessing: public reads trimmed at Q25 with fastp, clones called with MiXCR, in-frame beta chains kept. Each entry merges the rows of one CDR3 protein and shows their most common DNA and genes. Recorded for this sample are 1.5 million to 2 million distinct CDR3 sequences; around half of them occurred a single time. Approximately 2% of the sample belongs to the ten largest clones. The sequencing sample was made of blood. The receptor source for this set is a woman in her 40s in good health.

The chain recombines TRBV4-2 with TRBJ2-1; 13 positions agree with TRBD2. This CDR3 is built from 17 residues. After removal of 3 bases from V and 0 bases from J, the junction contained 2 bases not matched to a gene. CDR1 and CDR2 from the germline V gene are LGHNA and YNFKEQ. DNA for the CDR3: TGTGCCAGCAGCCAGAGGACTAGCGGGAGCTCCTACAATGAGCAGTTCTTC. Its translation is CASSQRTSGSSYNEQFF.

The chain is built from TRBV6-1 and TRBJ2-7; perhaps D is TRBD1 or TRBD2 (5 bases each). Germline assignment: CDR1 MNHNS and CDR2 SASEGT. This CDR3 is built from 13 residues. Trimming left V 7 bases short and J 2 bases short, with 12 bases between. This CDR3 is CASTGQSPYEQYF. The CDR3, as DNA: TGTGCCAGCACGGGGCAGAGCCCCTACGAGCAGTACTTC.

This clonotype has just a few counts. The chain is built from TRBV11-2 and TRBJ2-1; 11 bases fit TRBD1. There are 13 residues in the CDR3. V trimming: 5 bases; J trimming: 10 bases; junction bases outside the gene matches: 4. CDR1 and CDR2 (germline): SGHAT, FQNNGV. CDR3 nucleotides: TGTGCCAGCAGCATCCGGACAGGGGGCGAGCAGTTCTTC. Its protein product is CASSIRTGGEQFF.

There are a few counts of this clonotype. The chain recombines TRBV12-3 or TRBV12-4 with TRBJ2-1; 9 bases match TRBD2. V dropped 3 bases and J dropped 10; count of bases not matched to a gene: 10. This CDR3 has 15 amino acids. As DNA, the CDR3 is TGTGCCAGCAGTTTCCTAGCGGGGTCCCCAGAGGAGCAGTTCTTC. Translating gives CASSFLAGSPEEQFF.

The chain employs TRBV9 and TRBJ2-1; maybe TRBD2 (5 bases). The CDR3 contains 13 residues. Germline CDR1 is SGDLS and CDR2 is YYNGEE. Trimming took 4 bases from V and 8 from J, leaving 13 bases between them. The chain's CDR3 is CASSPGRGDEQFF. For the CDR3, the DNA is TGTGCCAGCAGCCCAGGACGGGGTGATGAGCAGTTCTTC.

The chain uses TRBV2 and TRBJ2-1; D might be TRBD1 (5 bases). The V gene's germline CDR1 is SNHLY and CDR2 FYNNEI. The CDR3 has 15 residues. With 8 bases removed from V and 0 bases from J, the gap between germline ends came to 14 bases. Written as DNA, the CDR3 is TGTGCCAGCCCGGGCCCCGACAGCTCCTACAATGAGCAGTTCTTC. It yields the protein CASPGPDSSYNEQFF.

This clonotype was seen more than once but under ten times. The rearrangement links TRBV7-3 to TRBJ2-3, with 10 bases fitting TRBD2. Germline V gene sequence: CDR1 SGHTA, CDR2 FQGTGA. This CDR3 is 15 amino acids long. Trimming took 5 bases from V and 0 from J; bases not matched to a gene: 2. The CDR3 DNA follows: TGTGCCAGCAGCACTAGCGGGGCTAGCACAGATACGCAGTATTTT. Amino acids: CASSTSGASTDTQYF.

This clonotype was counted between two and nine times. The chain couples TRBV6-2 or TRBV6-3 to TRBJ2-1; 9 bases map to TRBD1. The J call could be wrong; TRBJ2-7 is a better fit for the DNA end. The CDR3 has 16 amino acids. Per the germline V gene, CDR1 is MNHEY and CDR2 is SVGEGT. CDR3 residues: CASSYSPGQGYNEQYF. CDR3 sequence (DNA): TGTGCCAGCAGTTACTCACCGGGACAGGGTTACAATGAGCAGTACTTC.

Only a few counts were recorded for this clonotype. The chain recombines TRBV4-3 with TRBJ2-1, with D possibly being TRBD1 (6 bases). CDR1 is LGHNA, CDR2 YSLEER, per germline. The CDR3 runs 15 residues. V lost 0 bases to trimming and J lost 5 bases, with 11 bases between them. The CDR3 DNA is TGCGCCAGCAGCCAAGATTTGGACAGCAACAATGAGCAGTTCTTC. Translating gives CASSQDLDSNNEQFF.

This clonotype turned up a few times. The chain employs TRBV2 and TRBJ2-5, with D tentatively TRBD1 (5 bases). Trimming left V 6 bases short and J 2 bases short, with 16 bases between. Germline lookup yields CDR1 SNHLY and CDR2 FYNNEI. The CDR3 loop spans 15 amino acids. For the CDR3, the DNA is TGTGCCAGCAGCGAGTGGCAGGGTAGTCAAGAGACCCAGTACTTC. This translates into CASSEWQGSQETQYF. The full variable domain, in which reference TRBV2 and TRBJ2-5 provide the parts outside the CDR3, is EPEVTQTPSHQVTQMGQEVILRCVPISNHLYFYWYRQILGQKVEFLVSFYNNEISEKSEIFDDQFSVERPDGSNFTLKIRSTKLEDSAMYFCASSEWQGSQETQYFGPGTRLLVL.

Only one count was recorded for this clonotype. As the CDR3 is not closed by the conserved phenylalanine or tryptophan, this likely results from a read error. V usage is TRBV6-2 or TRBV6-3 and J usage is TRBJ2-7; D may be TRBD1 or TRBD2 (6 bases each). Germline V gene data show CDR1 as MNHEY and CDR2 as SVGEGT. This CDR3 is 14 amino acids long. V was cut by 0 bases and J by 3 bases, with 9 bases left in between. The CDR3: CASSYSGGGYEQYL. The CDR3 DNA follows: TGTGCCAGCAGTTACTCAGGAGGGGGCTACGAGCAGTACCTC.

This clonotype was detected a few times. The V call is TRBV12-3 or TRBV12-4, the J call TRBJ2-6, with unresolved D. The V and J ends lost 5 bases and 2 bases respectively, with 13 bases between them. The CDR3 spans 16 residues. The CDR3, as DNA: TGTGCCAGCAGTCAATCGGGTACAACTGGGGCCAACGTCCTGACTTTC. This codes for CASSQSGTTGANVLTF.

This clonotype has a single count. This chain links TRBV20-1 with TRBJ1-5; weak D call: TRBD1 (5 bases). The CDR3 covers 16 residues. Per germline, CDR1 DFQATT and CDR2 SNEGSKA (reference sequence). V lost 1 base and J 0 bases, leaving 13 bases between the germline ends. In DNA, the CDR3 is TGCAGTGCTAGAGCTGGGGCTGGGGTTAGCAATCAGCCCCAGCATTTT. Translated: CSARAGAGVSNQPQHF.

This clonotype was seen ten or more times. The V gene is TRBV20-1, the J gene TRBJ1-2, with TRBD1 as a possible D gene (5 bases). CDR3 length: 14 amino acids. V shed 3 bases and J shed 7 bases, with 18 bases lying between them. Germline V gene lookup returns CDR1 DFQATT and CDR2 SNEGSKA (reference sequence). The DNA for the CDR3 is TGCAGTGCTAGGGTGCAGGGCGGCGATATTGGCTACACCTTC. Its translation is CSARVQGGDIGYTF.

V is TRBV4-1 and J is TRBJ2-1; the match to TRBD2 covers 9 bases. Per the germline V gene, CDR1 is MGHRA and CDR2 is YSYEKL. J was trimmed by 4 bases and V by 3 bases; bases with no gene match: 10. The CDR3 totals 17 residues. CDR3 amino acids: CASSHLQSGGLYNEQFF. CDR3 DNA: TGCGCCAGCAGCCACCTACAGAGCGGGGGGTTGTACAATGAGCAGTTCTTC.

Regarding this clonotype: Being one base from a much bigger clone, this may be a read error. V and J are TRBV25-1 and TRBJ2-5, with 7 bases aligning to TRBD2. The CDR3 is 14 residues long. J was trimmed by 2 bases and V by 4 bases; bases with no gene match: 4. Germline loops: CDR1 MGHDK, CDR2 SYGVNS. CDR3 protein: CASSGRAGQETQYF. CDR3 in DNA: TGTGCCAGCAGTGGACGAGCGGGGCAAGAGACCCAGTACTTC.

The CDR3 here is CASSQDSSGVAYETQYF. The CDR3 region has the DNA TGTGCCAGCAGCCAAGATTCCAGCGGGGTAGCATATGAGACCCAGTACTTC. The V and J genes are TRBV3-1 and TRBJ2-5; 7 bases agree with TRBD2. This CDR3 spans 17 amino acids. Germline V CDR1 and CDR2: LGHDT, YNNKEL (reference sequence). V was pared by 0 bases and J by 5 bases, with 12 bases of the junction left unmatched.

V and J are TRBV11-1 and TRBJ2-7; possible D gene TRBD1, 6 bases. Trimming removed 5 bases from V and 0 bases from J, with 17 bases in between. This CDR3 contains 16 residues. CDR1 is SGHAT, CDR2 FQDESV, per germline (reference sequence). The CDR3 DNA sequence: TGTGCCAGCAGCCCCCGAAGACAGGACCACTCCTACGAGCAGTACTTC. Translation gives CASSPRRQDHSYEQYF.

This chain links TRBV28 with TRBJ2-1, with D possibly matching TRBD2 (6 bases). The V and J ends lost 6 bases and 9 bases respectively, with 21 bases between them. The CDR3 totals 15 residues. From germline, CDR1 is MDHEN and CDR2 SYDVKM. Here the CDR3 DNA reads TGTGCCAGCAGCATCTCTGGGGGAGGAAAGGGTGAGCAGTTCTTC. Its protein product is CASSISGGGKGEQFF.

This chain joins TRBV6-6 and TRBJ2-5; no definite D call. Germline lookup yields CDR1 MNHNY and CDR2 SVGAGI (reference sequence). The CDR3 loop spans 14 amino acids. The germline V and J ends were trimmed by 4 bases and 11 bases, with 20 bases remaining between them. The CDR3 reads CASSSNTAYNEQYF. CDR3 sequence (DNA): TGTGCCAGCAGTTCAAACACGGCATACAATGAGCAGTACTTC.

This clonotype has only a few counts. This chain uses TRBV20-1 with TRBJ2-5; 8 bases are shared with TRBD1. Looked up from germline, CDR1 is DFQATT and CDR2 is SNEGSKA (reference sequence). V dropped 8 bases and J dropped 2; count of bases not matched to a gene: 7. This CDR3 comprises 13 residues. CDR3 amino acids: CSPNYRGQETQYF. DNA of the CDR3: TGCAGTCCAAACTACAGGGGGCAAGAGACCCAGTACTTC.

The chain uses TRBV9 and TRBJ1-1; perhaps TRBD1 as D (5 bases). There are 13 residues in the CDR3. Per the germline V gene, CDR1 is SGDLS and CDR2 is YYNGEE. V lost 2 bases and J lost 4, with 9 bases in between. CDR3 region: CASSVGTGTEAFF. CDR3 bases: TGTGCCAGCAGCGTTGGGACGGGCACTGAAGCTTTCTTT.

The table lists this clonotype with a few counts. CDR3 amino acids: CASSLSWGRGSPDTQYF. Written as DNA, the CDR3 is TGTGCCAGCAGTTTATCCTGGGGGCGGGGTTCACCAGATACGCAGTATTTT. The J gene is TRBJ2-3, the V gene TRBV28; TRBD1 or TRBD2 may be the D gene (6 bases each). Deletions cut 1 base from V and 4 bases from J, with 18 bases between. Germline CDR1 reads MDHEN; CDR2 reads SYDVKM. The CDR3 has 17 residues.

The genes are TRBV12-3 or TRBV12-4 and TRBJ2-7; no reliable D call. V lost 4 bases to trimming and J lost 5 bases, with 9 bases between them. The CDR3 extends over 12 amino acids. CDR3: CASSSRKNEQYF. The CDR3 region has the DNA TGTGCCAGCAGTTCCCGCAAGAACGAGCAGTACTTC.

The CDR3 nucleotides read TGTGCCAGCAGTTTATTAGGCAGGGGCACTGAAGCTTTCTTT. Translation gives CASSLLGRGTEAFF. This chain links TRBV27 with TRBJ1-1; TRBD1 might be the D (6 bases). This CDR3 has 14 residues. Germline V gene sequence: CDR1 MNHEY, CDR2 SMNVEV (reference sequence). Trimming shortened V by 1 base and J by 4 bases, and 10 bases separated the two germline ends.

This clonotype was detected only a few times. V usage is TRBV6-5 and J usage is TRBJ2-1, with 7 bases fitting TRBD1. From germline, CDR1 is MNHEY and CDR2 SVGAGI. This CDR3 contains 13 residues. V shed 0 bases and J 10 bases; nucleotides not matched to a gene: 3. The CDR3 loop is CASSYSWDREQFF. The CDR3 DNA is TGTGCCAGCAGTTACTCCTGGGACAGAGAGCAGTTCTTC.

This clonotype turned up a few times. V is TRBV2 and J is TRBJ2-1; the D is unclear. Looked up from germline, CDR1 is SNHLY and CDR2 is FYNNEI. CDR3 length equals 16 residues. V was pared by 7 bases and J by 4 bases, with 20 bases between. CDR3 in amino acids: CASIPDQVSLYNEQFF. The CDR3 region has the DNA TGTGCCAGCATCCCGGACCAGGTCTCCCTATACAATGAGCAGTTCTTC.

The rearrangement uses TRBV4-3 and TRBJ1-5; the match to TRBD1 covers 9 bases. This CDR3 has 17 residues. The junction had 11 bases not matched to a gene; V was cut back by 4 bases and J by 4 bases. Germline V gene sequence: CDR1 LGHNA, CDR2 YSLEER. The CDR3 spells CASSLSFKTGGNQPQHF. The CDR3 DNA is TGCGCCAGCAGCCTCTCCTTTAAGACAGGGGGAAATCAGCCCCAGCATTTT.

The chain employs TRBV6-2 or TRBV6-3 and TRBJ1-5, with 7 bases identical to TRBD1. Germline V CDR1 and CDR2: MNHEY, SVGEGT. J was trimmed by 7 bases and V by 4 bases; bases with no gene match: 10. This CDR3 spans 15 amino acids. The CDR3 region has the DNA TGTGCCAGCAGTTCCGCGACAGGGAGGAGCCAGCCCCAGCATTTT. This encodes CASSSATGRSQPQHF.